This section outlines one TCR beta chain sequence together with its context. Its matching antigen is unknown. CDR1 is LNHNV and CDR2 is YYDKDF in the germline V gene (reference sequence). V lost 0 bases and J lost 7, with 4 bases in between. The CDR3 consists of 12 residues. TCRdb re-called the 5' RACE reads with MiXCR, one entry per CDR3 protein. Here the sample spans 200,000 to 250,000 distinct CDR3 sequences, over 7.5% being singletons. These data come from a study of T-cell memory formation after mild COVID-19. Findings and limits, study-wide: CD4+ contracting clones were mainly CM and EM; CD8+ ones, EMRA. Memory from before infection featured some responding clones, which suggests cross-reactive memory joined.

This TCR was recovered from a man between 18 and 35 years old who had mild COVID-19 (a few samples of this study predate the infection). Cell type and time point are not known. The specimen was PBMCs or a T cell subset sorted from them (not recorded which). The gene calls are TRBV15 and TRBJ1-5; no clear D gene. The CDR3 reads CATSRDVQPQHF. The CDR3 DNA follows: TGTGCCACCAGCAGAGATGTGCAGCCCCAGCATTTT. Looking up the rest from reference TRBV15 and TRBJ1-5 gives the full variable domain: DAMVIQNPRYQVTQFGKPVTLSCSQTLNHNVMYWYQQKSSQAPKLLFHYYDKDFNNEADTPDNFQSRRPNTSFCFLDIRSPGLGDTAMYLCATSRDVQPQHFGDGTRLSIL.